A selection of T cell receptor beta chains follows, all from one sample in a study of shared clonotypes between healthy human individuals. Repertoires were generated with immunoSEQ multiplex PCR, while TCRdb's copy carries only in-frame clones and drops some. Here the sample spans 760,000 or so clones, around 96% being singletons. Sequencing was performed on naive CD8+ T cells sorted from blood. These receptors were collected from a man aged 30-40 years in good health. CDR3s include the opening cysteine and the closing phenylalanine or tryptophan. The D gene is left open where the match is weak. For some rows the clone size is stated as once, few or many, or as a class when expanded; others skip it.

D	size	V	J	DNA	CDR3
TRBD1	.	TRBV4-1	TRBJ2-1	TGCGCCAGCAGCCAAGGCCGGGACAGCTACAATGAGCAGTTCTTC	CASSQGRDSYNEQFF
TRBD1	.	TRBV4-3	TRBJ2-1	TGCGCCAGCAGCCAAGACTCCAGGGGGCTCGGCAATGAGCAGTTCTTC	CASSQDSRGLGNEQFF
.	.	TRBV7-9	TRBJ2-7	TGTGCCAGCAGCCTAATGGACAGCTACTCCTACGAGCAGTACTTC	CASSLMDSYSYEQYF
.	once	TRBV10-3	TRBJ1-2	TGTGCCATCAGTGAGTCGAACGGAGGCAACTATGGCTACACCTTC	CAISESNGGNYGYTF
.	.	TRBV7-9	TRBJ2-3	TGTGCCAGCAGCTTGTCCCCATCCGAATGGGGTCGACCCACAGATACGCAGTATTTT	CASSLSPSEWGRPTDTQYF
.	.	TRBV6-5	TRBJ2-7	TGTGCCAGCAGTTACGGGGGCACCAACGAGCAGTACTTC	CASSYGGTNEQYF
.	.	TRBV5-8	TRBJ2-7	TGTGCCAGCAGCTATGGACCTCCCTACGAGCAGTACTTC	CASSYGPPYEQYF
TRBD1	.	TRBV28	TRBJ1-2	TGTGCCAGCAGTTTGGCCACAGGGGTTGGTGGCTACACCTTC	CASSLATGVGGYTF
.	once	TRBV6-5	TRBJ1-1	TGTGCCAGCAGCTGGGCCGAGAACACTGAAGCTTTCTTT	CASSWAENTEAFF
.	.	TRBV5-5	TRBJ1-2	TGTGCCAGCAGCTTAGACAGGATTAACTATGGCTACACCTTC	CASSLDRINYGYTF
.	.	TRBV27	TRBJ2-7	TGTGCCAGCAGTTTATCTGCACCCCCCGGAGTCTACGAGCAGTACTTC	CASSLSAPPGVYEQYF
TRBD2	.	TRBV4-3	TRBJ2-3	TGCGCCAGCAGCCAAGATTATCGCGGGAGGGGCACAGATACGCAGTATTTT	CASSQDYRGRGTDTQYF
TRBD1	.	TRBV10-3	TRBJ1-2	TGTGCCATCAGTGAGTCGAAACAGGGGTCGACTGAAACTAACTATGGCTACACCTTC	CAISESKQGSTETNYGYTF
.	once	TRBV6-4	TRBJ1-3	TGTGCCAGCAGTGACGCCGCAGGGATTGGAAACACCATATATTTT	CASSDAAGIGNTIYF
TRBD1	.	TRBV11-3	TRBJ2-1	TGTGCCAGCAGCAAACCGGGACAGGGATTTGATGAGCAGTTCTTC	CASSKPGQGFDEQFF
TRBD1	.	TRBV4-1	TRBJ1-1	TGCGCCAGCAGCCAGGGACAGACGAACACTGAAGCTTTCTTT	CASSQGQTNTEAFF
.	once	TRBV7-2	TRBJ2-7	TGTGCCAGCAGCTTAGACCCCTACTACGAGCAGTACTTC	CASSLDPYYEQYF
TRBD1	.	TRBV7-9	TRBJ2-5	TGTGCCAGCAGCTCTCGGACAGGGGAAAGAGAGACCCAGTACTTC	CASSSRTGERETQYF
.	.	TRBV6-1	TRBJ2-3	TGTGCCAGCAGCTTACTAGGGGACCGGGTAGATACGCAGTATTTT	CASSLLGDRVDTQYF
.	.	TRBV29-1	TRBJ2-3	TGCAGCGTTGAAGTAAGTTCCGCGGGCACAGATACGCAGTATTTT	CSVEVSSAGTDTQYF
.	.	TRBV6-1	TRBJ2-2	TGTGCCAGCAGTGAAGCGCCAGGCAGGGCGGGCGGGGAGCTGTTTTTT	CASSEAPGRAGGELFF
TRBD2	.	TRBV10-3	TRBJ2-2	TGTGCCATCAATATAGCGGGAGGTAACGGGGAGCTGTTTTTT	CAINIAGGNGELFF
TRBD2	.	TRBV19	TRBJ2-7	TGTGCCAGTAGTGGAGCGGGAGGGGACGAGCAGTACTTC	CASSGAGGDEQYF
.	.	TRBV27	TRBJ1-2	TGTGCCAGCAGTTTATCGGGGTGGGGGCCATACTATGGCTACACCTTC	CASSLSGWGPYYGYTF
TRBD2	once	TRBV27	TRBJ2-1	TGTGCCAGCAGTTTATCGACTAGCGGGAGCCAGGGTGAGCAGTTCTTC	CASSLSTSGSQGEQFF
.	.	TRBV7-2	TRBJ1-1	TGTGCCAGCAGCTTAAACGGGCCGGGGGCTATCACTGAAGCTTTCTTT	CASSLNGPGAITEAFF
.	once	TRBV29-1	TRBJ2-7	TGCAGCGTCCAAAGCCGGGCTACCCTAGGCGACGAGCAGTACTTC	CSVQSRATLGDEQYF
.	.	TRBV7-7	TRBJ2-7	TGTGCCAGCAGCTCCGCATATGGATACGAGCAGTACTTC	CASSSAYGYEQYF
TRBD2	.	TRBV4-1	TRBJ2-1	TGCGCCAGCAGCGAAACCCAGCGGGAGATTTATGAGCAGTTCTTC	CASSETQREIYEQFF
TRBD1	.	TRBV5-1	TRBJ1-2	TGCGCCAGCAGTACCGGGACAGGGTCGTCTCATGGCTACACCTTC	CASSTGTGSSHGYTF
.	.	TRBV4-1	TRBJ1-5	TGCGCCAGCAGTCCCCTGGGCAATCAGCCCCAGCATTTT	CASSPLGNQPQHF
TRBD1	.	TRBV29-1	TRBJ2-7	TGCAGCGTTGTGGGACAGGGCTACGAGCAGTACTTC	CSVVGQGYEQYF